The rows below give T cell receptor beta chains drawn from one sample of a study of cytomegalovirus exposure and HLA in healthy donors. Assay used: immunoSEQ multiplex PCR; TCRdb lists only in-frame clones, some missing. This table holds more than 140,000 clones, roughly nine tenths found once. The sequenced sample was PBMCs. These TCRs come from a woman under 30 in good health and CMV-seropositive. Each CDR3 is given with its conserved first and last residue. D genes are given only for firm matches. Size tells how often a clone was seen (once, few, many) or the class of an expanded clone, and some rows leave it out.

d_gene	v_gene	j_gene	abundance	CDR3nt	CDR3aa
NA	TRBV10-3	TRBJ1-1	NA	TGTGCCATCAGTTTGGGAGAGAACACTGAAGCTTTCTTT	CAISLGENTEAFF
TRBD1	TRBV28	TRBJ2-1	NA	TGTGCCAGCAGTCCCGGACAGGGGGCCTACAATGAGCAGTTCTTC	CASSPGQGAYNEQFF
NA	TRBV21-1	TRBJ2-7	NA	TGTGCCAGCAGCACTCGGACTAGCGGGGACCATTTCGAGCAGTACTTC	CASSTRTSGDHFEQYF
NA	TRBV2	TRBJ1-5	NA	TGTGCCAGCAGTGAAGCCTCTTGGCCCCAGCATTTT	CASSEASWPQHF
NA	TRBV30	TRBJ1-4	NA	TGTGCCTGGATGCCACAGGCGAGTAATGAAAAACTGTTTTTT	CAWMPQASNEKLFF
NA	TRBV7-8	TRBJ1-2	NA	TGTGCCAGCAGCTTAGTGGGCCAGAACTATGGCTACACCTTC	CASSLVGQNYGYTF
NA	TRBV6-1	TRBJ1-2	NA	TGTGCCAGCAGTGACAGGGGTCGCGGCGGCTACACCTTC	CASSDRGRGGYTF
TRBD1	TRBV7-2	TRBJ1-2	NA	TGTGCCAGCAGCTTAGGGCAGGGGGGAGGCTACACCTTC	CASSLGQGGGYTF
TRBD1	TRBV28	TRBJ1-5	NA	TGTGCCAGCAGAACGGACAGGGAGGAAGGTCAGCCCCAGCATTTT	CASRTDREEGQPQHF
NA	TRBV11-3	TRBJ1-1	NA	TGTGCCAGCAGCCTAAAAGAAGGGGCCGCGAGGAACACTGAAGCTTTCTTT	CASSLKEGAARNTEAFF
TRBD2	TRBV5-1	TRBJ2-3	NA	TGCGCCAGCAGCGGACTAGCGGGCACAGATACGCAGTATTTT	CASSGLAGTDTQYF
NA	TRBV30	TRBJ2-7	NA	TGTGCCTTCTCTCCCGGAGCGACCTACGAGCAGTACTTC	CAFSPGATYEQYF
NA	TRBV19	TRBJ2-7	NA	TGTGCCAGTAGCCTCTCGGCGGAAGACTCCTACGAGCAGTACTTC	CASSLSAEDSYEQYF
NA	TRBV10-2	TRBJ1-2	NA	TGCGCCAGCAGTGAGTCCGCGGGTTGGGACTATGGCTACACCTTC	CASSESAGWDYGYTF
TRBD2	TRBV6-5	TRBJ2-5	once	TGTGCCAGCAGTTCACGGAGGGAGGGCCAAGAGACCCAGTACTTC	CASSSRREGQETQYF
TRBD2	TRBV5-4	TRBJ2-3	NA	TGTGCCAGCAGCTTTTGGGCGGGAGGGCCTAGCACAGATACGCAGTATTTT	CASSFWAGGPSTDTQYF
TRBD2	TRBV5-1	TRBJ2-3	NA	TGCGCCAGCAGCTTGAGCGGGAGAGGAGGCACAGATACGCAGTATTTT	CASSLSGRGGTDTQYF
NA	TRBV25-1	TRBJ2-1	NA	TGTGCCAGCAGTCGAGGCAATGAGCAGTTCTTC	CASSRGNEQFF
TRBD1	TRBV5-1	TRBJ1-4	NA	TGCGCCAGCAGCTCCGACAGGGAAAGTGAAAAACTGTTTTTT	CASSSDRESEKLFF
TRBD1	TRBV7-2	TRBJ1-2	NA	TGTGCCAGCAGCCCGGGACAGCTAAACTATGGCTACACCTTC	CASSPGQLNYGYTF